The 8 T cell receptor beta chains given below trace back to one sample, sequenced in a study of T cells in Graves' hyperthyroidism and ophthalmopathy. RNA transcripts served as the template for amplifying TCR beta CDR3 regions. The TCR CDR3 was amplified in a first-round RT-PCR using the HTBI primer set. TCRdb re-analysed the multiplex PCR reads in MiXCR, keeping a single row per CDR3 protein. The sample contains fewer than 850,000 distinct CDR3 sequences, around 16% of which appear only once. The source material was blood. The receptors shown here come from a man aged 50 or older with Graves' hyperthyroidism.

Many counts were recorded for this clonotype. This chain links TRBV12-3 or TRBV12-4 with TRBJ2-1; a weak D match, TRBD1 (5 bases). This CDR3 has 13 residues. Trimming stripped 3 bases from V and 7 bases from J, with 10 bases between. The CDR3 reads CASSFKGSNEQFF. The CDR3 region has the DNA TGTGCCAGCAGTTTCAAGGGGTCGAATGAGCAGTTCTTC.

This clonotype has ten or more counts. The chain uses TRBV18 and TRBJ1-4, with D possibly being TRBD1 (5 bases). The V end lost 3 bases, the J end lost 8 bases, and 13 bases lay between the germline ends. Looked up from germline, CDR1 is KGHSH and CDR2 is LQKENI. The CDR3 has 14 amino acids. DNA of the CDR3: TGTGCCAGCTCACCGAACGCAGGGTTGGAAAAACTGTTTTTT. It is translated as CASSPNAGLEKLFF.

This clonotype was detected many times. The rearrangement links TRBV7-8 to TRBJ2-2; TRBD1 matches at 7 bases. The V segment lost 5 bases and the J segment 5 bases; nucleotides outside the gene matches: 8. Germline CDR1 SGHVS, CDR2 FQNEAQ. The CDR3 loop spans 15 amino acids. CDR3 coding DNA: TGTGCCAGCAGCACGGGACAGAGACAAACCGGGGAGCTGTTTTTT. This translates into CASSTGQRQTGELFF.

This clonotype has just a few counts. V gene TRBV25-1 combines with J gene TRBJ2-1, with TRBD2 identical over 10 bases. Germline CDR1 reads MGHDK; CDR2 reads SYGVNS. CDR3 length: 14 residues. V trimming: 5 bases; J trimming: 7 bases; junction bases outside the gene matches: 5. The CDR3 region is CASSTFSGRNEQFF. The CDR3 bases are TGTGCCAGCAGTACGTTTAGCGGGAGGAATGAGCAGTTCTTC.

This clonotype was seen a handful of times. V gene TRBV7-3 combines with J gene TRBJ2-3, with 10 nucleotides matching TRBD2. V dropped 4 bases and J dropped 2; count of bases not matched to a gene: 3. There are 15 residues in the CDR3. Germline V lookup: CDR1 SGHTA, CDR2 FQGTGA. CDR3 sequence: CASSSLAGATDTQYF. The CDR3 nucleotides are TGTGCCAGCAGCTCCCTAGCGGGGGCCACAGATACGCAGTATTTT.

For the CDR3, the DNA is TGTGCCAGCAGCTTAGCGACTAGCGGGCTCTCCTACGAGCAGTACTTC. Translation: CASSLATSGLSYEQYF. The J gene is TRBJ2-7, the V gene TRBV11-1; 10 bases map to TRBD2. The CDR3 length is 16 residues. The ends lost 0 bases at V and 0 bases at J; junction bases unmatched: 2. Germline CDR1 reads SGHAT; CDR2 reads FQDESV (reference sequence).

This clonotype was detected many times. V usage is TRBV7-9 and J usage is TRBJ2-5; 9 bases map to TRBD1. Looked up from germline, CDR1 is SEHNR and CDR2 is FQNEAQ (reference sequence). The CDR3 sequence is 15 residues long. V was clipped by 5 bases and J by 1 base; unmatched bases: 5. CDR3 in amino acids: CASSARDRAQETQYF. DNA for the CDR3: TGTGCCAGCAGCGCCCGGGACAGGGCCCAAGAGACCCAGTACTTC.

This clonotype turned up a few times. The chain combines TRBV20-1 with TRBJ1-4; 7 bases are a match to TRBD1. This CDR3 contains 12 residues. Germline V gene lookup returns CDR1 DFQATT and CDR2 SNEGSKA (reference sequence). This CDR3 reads CSARGAVEKLFF. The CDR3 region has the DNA TGCAGCGCCAGGGGGGCGGTTGAAAAACTGTTTTTT.